The 23 T cell receptor beta chains in this list originate from one sample, sequenced in a study of cytomegalovirus exposure and HLA in healthy donors. Libraries were prepared by immunoSEQ multiplex PCR; TCRdb keeps only in-frame clonotypes and omits some of them. Found here are more than 55,000 clones, 90% to 95% of them singletons; the top ten hold roughly 0.6%. Sequenced sample: PBMCs. The receptors stem from a woman younger than 30 in good health and CMV-seronegative.

The chain has TRBV20-1 and TRBJ2-2, with D uncertain. The CDR3 has 11 residues. V lost 1 base to trimming and J lost 5 bases, with 2 bases between them. Germline V gene data show CDR1 as DFQATT and CDR2 as SNEGSKA (reference sequence). The CDR3 nucleotides are TGCAGTGCTAGAGTAACCGGGGAGCTGTTTTTT. This translates into CSARVTGELFF.

The chain is built from TRBV19 and TRBJ2-1, with TRBD2 matching over 11 bases. J gave up 2 bases and V 3 bases, and 0 bases lay outside the gene matches. The length of the CDR3 is 15 residues. Germline V CDR1 and CDR2: LNHDA, SQIVND (reference sequence). In DNA form, the CDR3 reads TGTGCCAGTAGTATTAGCGGGGGGGCCTACAATGAGCAGTTCTTC. Translated: CASSISGGAYNEQFF.

The genes are TRBV11-2 and TRBJ2-3; 8 positions match TRBD1. V lost 3 bases to trimming and J lost 1 base; unmatched junction nucleotides: 3. Germline lookup yields CDR1 SGHAT and CDR2 FQNNGV. This CDR3 has 15 amino acids. CDR3 bases: TGTGCCAGCAGCTTTACAGGGGGAGGCACAGATACGCAGTATTTT. Amino acid sequence: CASSFTGGGTDTQYF.

V is TRBV28 and J is TRBJ2-7; unclear D gene. The length of the CDR3 is 12 residues. V was pared by 11 bases and J by 0 bases, with 11 bases between. The germline V gene encodes CDR1 MDHEN and CDR2 SYDVKM. The CDR3 nucleotides are TGTGCCGAAGCTGCTAGCTCCTACGAGCAGTACTTC. This codes for CAEAASSYEQYF. The whole variable domain, remainder taken from reference TRBV28 and TRBJ2-7, is DVKVTQSSRYLVKRTGEKVFLECVQDMDHENMFWYRQDPGLGLRLIYFSYDVKMKEKGDIPEGYSVSREKKERFSLILESASTNQTSMYLCAEAASSYEQYFGPGTRLTVT.

The CDR3 region has the DNA TGTGCCAGCAGCTTTACCGGGACAGAGAATCAGCCCCAGCATTTT. Translated, it gives CASSFTGTENQPQHF. The V call is TRBV7-2, the J call TRBJ1-5; 7 bases map to TRBD1. This CDR3 is 15 amino acids long. From germline, CDR1 is SGHTA and CDR2 FQGNSA. The V segment lost 3 bases and the J segment 4 bases; nucleotides outside the gene matches: 6.

The chain combines TRBV4-1 with TRBJ2-5; D may be TRBD1 (7 bases). V lost 2 bases, J lost 4 bases, and 11 bases lay in between. The germline V gene has CDR1 MGHRA and CDR2 YSYEKL. The CDR3 runs to 14 residues. CDR3: CASSQRQGGETQYF. The CDR3 bases are TGCGCCAGCAGCCAAAGGCAGGGGGGAGAGACCCAGTACTTC.

The chain combines TRBV5-6 with TRBJ1-3; 11 bases match TRBD1. Germline V gene sequence: CDR1 SGHDT, CDR2 YYEEEE. V gave up 3 bases and J gave up 3 bases; unmatched junction bases: 5. The CDR3 is 16 residues long. The CDR3 DNA sequence: TGTGCCAGCAGCTCGAGGACAGGGGGCGGTGGAAACACCATATATTTT. It codes for CASSSRTGGGGNTIYF.

The V gene is TRBV7-2, the J gene TRBJ2-2, with 8 bases that match TRBD2. Germline V gives CDR1 SGHTA, CDR2 FQGNSA. This CDR3 contains 19 residues. V dropped 5 bases and J dropped 3; count of bases not matched to a gene: 17. The CDR3 protein is CASSLRGARGALYTGELFF. The CDR3 region has the DNA TGTGCCAGCAGCCTCCGGGGAGCGCGGGGGGCCCTTTACACCGGGGAGCTGTTTTTT. The entire variable domain, with the rest obtained from reference TRBV7-2 and TRBJ2-2, is as follows: GAGVSQSPSNKVTEKGKDVELRCDPISGHTALYWYRQSLGQGLEFLIYFQGNSAPDKSGLPSDRFSAERTGGSVSTLTIQRTQQEDSAVYLCASSLRGARGALYTGELFFGEGSRLTVL.

This chain links TRBV19 with TRBJ1-4; the match to TRBD1 covers 9 bases. Germline CDR1 reads LNHDA; CDR2 reads SQIVND (reference sequence). V gave up 4 bases and J gave up 3 bases; unmatched junction bases: 9. The CDR3 has 17 amino acids. The CDR3 DNA is TGTGCCAGTAGTACTTGGACAGGGGATATAGCTAATGAAAAACTGTTTTTT. Amino acids: CASSTWTGDIANEKLFF.

CDR3 bases: TGTGCCAGCAGTCCGGAAGGGGGGGGCAGGCAGCCCCAGCATTTT. The encoded protein is CASSPEGGGRQPQHF. This chain links TRBV28 with TRBJ1-5; D is perhaps TRBD1 (6 bases). V lost 5 bases and J 7 bases, leaving 18 bases between the germline ends. There are 15 residues in the CDR3. Germline V gives CDR1 MDHEN, CDR2 SYDVKM.

This chain links TRBV9 with TRBJ2-2; 9 bases line up with TRBD1. This CDR3 spans 16 amino acids. The J segment lost 1 base and the V segment lost 4 bases, leaving 5 bases of the junction unmatched. The germline V gene encodes CDR1 SGDLS and CDR2 YYNGEE. CDR3 nucleotide sequence: TGTGCCAGCAGCCAGTACAGGGGGCGGAACACCGGGGAGCTGTTTTTT. This codes for CASSQYRGRNTGELFF.

This clone was seen once. This chain uses TRBV11-2 with TRBJ1-6, with unresolved D. Per germline, CDR1 SGHAT and CDR2 FQNNGV. CDR3 length equals 16 residues. Trimming pared 7 bases from V and 0 bases from J, leaving 13 bases between. CDR3 sequence: CASIRYSFSYNSPLHF. The CDR3 nucleotides read TGTGCCAGCATCCGATACTCATTCTCCTATAATTCACCCCTCCACTTT. Full variable domain (outside the CDR3, taken from reference TRBV11-2 and TRBJ1-6): EAGVAQSPRYKIIEKRQSVAFWCNPISGHATLYWYQQILGQGPKLLIQFQNNGVVDDSQLPKDRFSAERLKGVDSTLKIQPAKLEDSAVYLCASIRYSFSYNSPLHFGNGTRLTVT.

The rearrangement uses TRBV5-1 and TRBJ1-2; 10 bases agree with TRBD1. CDR1 and CDR2 from the germline V gene are SGHRS and YFSETQ. This CDR3 region has 14 residues. With V trimmed by 5 bases and J by 8 bases, 9 bases remained unmatched. DNA of the CDR3: TGCGCCAGCAGGATTGGGACAGGGGCTTGGGGCTACACCTTC. As protein: CASRIGTGAWGYTF.

V usage is TRBV7-6 and J usage is TRBJ2-3; D call uncertain. Germline CDR1 reads SGHVS; CDR2 reads FNYEAQ. The germline V and J ends were trimmed by 2 bases and 5 bases, with 8 bases remaining between them. The CDR3 has 13 residues. The CDR3 here is CASSLRLGDTQYF. CDR3 sequence (DNA): TGTGCCAGCAGCTTAAGACTGGGAGATACGCAGTATTTT.

The rearrangement joins TRBV7-2 to TRBJ2-3; D is uncertain. CDR1 and CDR2 (germline): SGHTA, FQGNSA. Trimming cost V 3 bases and J 6 bases, with 13 bases left between them. There are 14 residues in the CDR3. The CDR3: CASSLTPSDDTQYF. DNA for the CDR3: TGTGCCAGCAGCTTGACTCCCTCGGATGATACGCAGTATTTT.

This chain connects TRBV2 to TRBJ2-5, with D possibly being TRBD2 (5 bases). The CDR3 covers 14 residues. Trimming took off 7 bases at V and 0 bases at J, with 12 bases between the two ends. Germline CDR1 SNHLY, CDR2 FYNNEI. CDR3 region: CASKIGEYQETQYF. CDR3 coding DNA: TGTGCCAGCAAGATCGGGGAGTACCAAGAGACCCAGTACTTC.

The chain has TRBV6-1 and TRBJ2-7, with D unresolved. The germline V gene has CDR1 MNHNS and CDR2 SASEGT. The CDR3 totals 11 residues. The V and J ends lost 5 bases and 3 bases respectively, with 5 bases between them. The CDR3 is CASSLRYEQYF. CDR3 DNA sequence: TGTGCCAGCAGTCTTCGCTACGAGCAGTACTTC.

The chain carries TRBV27 and TRBJ1-1; D remains unclear. The CDR3 consists of 12 residues. The V gene lost 6 bases and the J gene lost 1 base, with 6 bases spanning the gap. Germline V gives CDR1 MNHEY, CDR2 SMNVEV (reference sequence). The CDR3 reads CASSLGNTEAFF. The CDR3, as DNA: TGTGCCAGCAGCCTAGGGAACACTGAAGCTTTCTTT.

The chain carries TRBV9 and TRBJ2-2; D may be TRBD2 (6 bases). CDR3 length equals 15 residues. Per germline, CDR1 SGDLS and CDR2 YYNGEE. V dropped 4 bases and J dropped 6 bases, with 16 bases sitting between them. Here the CDR3 reads CASSSSPGGPGELFF. The CDR3 coding sequence is TGTGCCAGCAGCTCCTCACCCGGGGGACCCGGGGAGCTGTTTTTT. Supplemented by reference TRBV9 and TRBJ2-2, the full variable domain reads DSGVTQTPKHLITATGQRVTLRCSPRSGDLSVYWYQQSLDQGLQFLIQYYNGEERAKGNILERFSAQQFPDLHSELNLSSLELGDSALYFCASSSSPGGPGELFFGEGSRLTVL.

This clone was counted a few times. The rearrangement joins TRBV28 to TRBJ1-1, with no clear D. CDR1 and CDR2 from the germline V gene are MDHEN and SYDVKM. This CDR3 region has 12 residues. The V end was cut by 4 bases, the J end by 8 bases, with 11 bases between. Written as DNA, the CDR3 is TGTGCCAGCAGTTCCCACATCCAGGAAGCTTTCTTT. Protein: CASSSHIQEAFF. Based on the CDR3 plus reference TRBV28 and TRBJ1-1, the full variable domain is DVKVTQSSRYLVKRTGEKVFLECVQDMDHENMFWYRQDPGLGLRLIYFSYDVKMKEKGDIPEGYSVSREKKERFSLILESASTNQTSMYLCASSSHIQEAFFGQGTRLTVV.

The V call is TRBV6-1, the J call TRBJ2-1, with a weak D call TRBD2 (5 bases). Looked up from germline, CDR1 is MNHNS and CDR2 is SASEGT. Trimming removed 8 bases at V and 4 bases at J, with 9 bases between. The CDR3 length is 12 residues. DNA of the CDR3: TGTGCCAGCGGATCGGGGTACAATGAGCAGTTCTTC. This sequence encodes CASGSGYNEQFF.

The chain links TRBV5-1 to TRBJ2-6, with no clear D. Trimming stripped 3 bases from V and 2 bases from J, with 9 bases between. This CDR3 region has 15 residues. CDR1 and CDR2 (germline): SGHRS, YFSETQ. The CDR3 reads CASSSQSPGANVLTF. CDR3 sequence (DNA): TGCGCCAGCAGCTCACAATCCCCTGGGGCCAACGTCCTGACTTTC.

The sample holds one count of this clone. The chain recombines TRBV19 with TRBJ1-5; D possibly corresponds to TRBD1 (5 bases). Trimming stripped 9 bases from V and 0 bases from J, with 9 bases between. Germline V gene lookup returns CDR1 LNHDA and CDR2 SQIVND (reference sequence). This CDR3 is built from 13 residues. Here the CDR3 reads CASRQFSNQPQHF. CDR3 in DNA: TGTGCCAGCAGACAGTTTAGCAATCAGCCCCAGCATTTT.